These 14 T cell receptor beta chains came from one sample sequenced in a study of blood T cells in healthy people across ages. Sample-barcoded 5' priming and a J-beta primer mix drove a second PCR of 7 to 11 cycles. TCRdb independently ran MiXCR on the 5' RACE reads; one entry per CDR3 protein. The table has around 1.7 million distinct CDR3 sequences, roughly 27% seen once. The sequenced sample was blood. The receptors stem from a woman in her 30s in good health.

V is TRBV10-1 and J is TRBJ2-3, with D unclear. Trimming took 6 bases from V and 12 from J, leaving 16 bases between them. The germline V gene has CDR1 WNHNN and CDR2 SYGVQD (reference sequence). This CDR3 spans 12 amino acids. The CDR3: CASSRGSLYQYF. CDR3 nucleotides: TGCGCCAGCAGCCGCGGAAGCCTCTATCAGTATTTT.

This clonotype occurred many times. The chain links TRBV20-1 to TRBJ2-7; 12 nucleotides match TRBD2. The CDR3 runs to 16 residues. Germline loops: CDR1 DFQATT, CDR2 SNEGSKA (reference sequence). Trimming took 3 bases from V and 0 from J; bases not matched to a gene: 6. The CDR3 loop is CSARGLAGMTSYEQYF. The CDR3 region has the DNA TGCAGTGCTAGGGGACTAGCGGGTATGACCTCCTACGAGCAGTACTTC.

The J gene is TRBJ2-5, the V gene TRBV10-3; 8 nucleotides match TRBD2. This CDR3 comprises 12 residues. After removal of 9 bases from V and 5 bases from J, the junction contained 5 bases not matched to a gene. From germline, CDR1 is ENHRY and CDR2 SYGVKD. The CDR3 is CAISGVEETQYF. The CDR3 nucleotides read TGTGCCATTAGCGGGGTGGAGGAGACCCAGTACTTC.

The chain carries TRBV9 and TRBJ2-3, with 7 bases that match TRBD2. The germline CDR1 and CDR2 sequences are SGDLS and YYNGEE. The CDR3 length is 17 residues. Trimming removed 0 bases from V and 1 base from J; junction bases left unmatched: 8. The CDR3 region has the DNA TGTGCCAGCAGCGTAGGTGGGATAGCGGGTCGCACAGATACGCAGTATTTT. This codes for CASSVGGIAGRTDTQYF.

This clonotype was detected once. It differs at one base from a far larger clone, so likely a read error. J is TRBJ2-3 and V is TRBV7-9; D ambiguous. Germline V lookup: CDR1 SEHNR, CDR2 FQNEAQ (reference sequence). This CDR3 has 12 amino acids. Trimming removed 2 bases at V and 6 bases at J, with 6 bases between. Here the CDR3 DNA reads TGTGCCAGCAGCTTATCGATGGATACGCAGTATTTT. Its translation is CASSLSMDTQYF.

This chain uses TRBV3-1 with TRBJ1-5; D remains unclear. Trimming took 0 bases from V and 5 from J, leaving 14 bases between them. The CDR3 loop spans 16 amino acids. CDR1 is LGHDT, CDR2 YNNKEL, per germline (reference sequence). Here the CDR3 DNA reads TGTGCCAGCAGCCAAGATTCGGGGTTTGGTCATCAGCCCCAGCATTTT. Translation gives CASSQDSGFGHQPQHF.

In its sample, this clonotype was seen a few times. V gene TRBV20-1 combines with J gene TRBJ2-1; no reliable D call. In germline, CDR1 is DFQATT, CDR2 SNEGSKA (reference sequence). The CDR3 is made up of 13 amino acids. Deletions cut 2 bases from V and 7 bases from J, with 12 bases between. For the CDR3, the DNA is TGCAGTGCTAGACCCCCCGGTTGGAATGAGCAGTTCTTC. Encoded protein: CSARPPGWNEQFF.

This clonotype showed up many times. The chain recombines TRBV12-3 or TRBV12-4 with TRBJ2-3, with 11 bases lining up with TRBD2. There are 16 residues in the CDR3. The V and J ends lost 6 bases and 2 bases, in that order; junction bases with no gene match: 7. CDR3 in amino acids: CASRKIAGGVTDTQYF. In DNA, the CDR3 is TGTGCCAGCAGAAAGATAGCGGGGGGGGTCACAGATACGCAGTATTTT.

V gene TRBV6-6 combines with J gene TRBJ1-1, with a tentative D call TRBD1 (6 bases). Per germline, CDR1 MNHNY and CDR2 SVGAGI (reference sequence). This CDR3 has 14 amino acids. V was shortened by 5 bases and J by 5 bases, with 15 bases between the two germline ends. CDR3 DNA sequence: TGTGCCAGCAGTAGCGGGACAATCTCAACTGAAGCTTTCTTT. Translating gives CASSSGTISTEAFF.

This chain links TRBV6-6 with TRBJ2-3; D unresolved. The length of the CDR3 is 13 residues. Germline loops: CDR1 MNHNY, CDR2 SVGAGI (reference sequence). V gave up 5 bases and J gave up 6 bases, with 12 bases separating them. The CDR3 coding sequence is TGTGCCAGCAGTCCCCTCCCGAGGGATACGCAGTATTTT. Protein: CASSPLPRDTQYF.

This clonotype was seen a single time. With a much larger clone just one base away, this may be a read error. V is TRBV29-1 and J is TRBJ2-7; D unresolved. Trimming removed 3 bases from V and 2 bases from J, with 14 bases in between. The CDR3 has 14 amino acids. Germline-derived CDR1 and CDR2 are SQVTM and ANQGSEA. CDR3 residues: CSVDRTAATYEQYF. Here the CDR3 DNA reads TGCAGCGTTGACCGGACCGCCGCAACCTACGAGCAGTACTTC.

This sequence joins TRBV7-2 and TRBJ2-5, with 10 bases lining up with TRBD2. This CDR3 comprises 14 residues. From germline, CDR1 is SGHTA and CDR2 FQGNSA. With 4 bases clipped from V and 5 bases from J, the junction kept 4 bases outside the gene matches. The CDR3: CASSWGLAPETQYF. In DNA, the CDR3 is TGTGCCAGCAGCTGGGGACTAGCGCCGGAGACCCAGTACTTC.

The chain uses TRBV7-2 and TRBJ2-1, with D perhaps matching TRBD2 (5 bases). CDR3 length equals 14 residues. The V end was cut by 5 bases, the J end by 4 bases, with 12 bases between. Germline assignment: CDR1 SGHTA and CDR2 FQGNSA. The CDR3 is CASSRAAGYNEQFF. In DNA form, the CDR3 reads TGTGCCAGCAGCAGAGCTGCGGGTTACAATGAGCAGTTCTTC.

There are a few counts of this clonotype. The chain combines TRBV27 with TRBJ2-3; no reliable D call. CDR1 is MNHEY and CDR2 is SMNVEV in the germline V gene (reference sequence). This CDR3 contains 16 residues. The V end lost 4 bases, the J end lost 2 bases, and 16 bases lay between the germline ends. For the CDR3, the DNA is TGTGCCAGCAGTTCCCTTCCCCCGGCCCTCACAGATACGCAGTATTTT. Translated, it gives CASSSLPPALTDTQYF.